This T cell receptor beta chain came from a study of blood T cell repertoires in COVID-19. Study as a whole: The United States, Italy and Spain provided the acute and convalescent COVID-19 samples. PBMCs, B-cell-depleted T cells, or T cells were the source of the cDNA or gDNA that made up the material.

In the study's own analysis: Reference gene primers were amplified, and this amplification served to estimate nucleated cell counts. TCRdb's copy holds only in-frame clones and misses some; the assay was immunoSEQ multiplex PCR. V and J calls and clone size are as listed in that table; D and trimming were resolved from the DNA. The data contain approximately 150,000 clones, 88% of them singletons. The germline V gene has CDR1 ENHRY and CDR2 SYGVKD. V shed 2 bases and J shed 3 bases, with 7 bases lying between them. The CDR3 has 13 residues. This receptor was obtained from a woman between 50 and 59 years old with acute or convalescent COVID-19. The chain is built from TRBV10-3 and TRBJ1-1, with D hard to call. Sequencing used peripheral blood. This chain's CDR3 is CAISEPVHTEAFF. The CDR3 nucleotides read TGTGCCATCAGTGAGCCGGTCCACACTGAAGCTTTCTTT.